The clone carrying this T cell receptor beta chain is medium-sized in the sample. Antigen unknown. The CDR3 totals 16 residues. Trimming cost V 6 bases and J 4 bases; bases outside gene matches: 8. An equimolar mix of two oligonucleotides served as the beta constant-region primer for TRBC1 and TRBC2. TCRdb independently ran MiXCR on the UMI-ligation and nested PCR reads; one entry per CDR3 protein. The table lists more than 25,000 distinct CDR3 sequences, approximately 12% of them singletons, with approximately 17% in the top ten. This sample was included in a study of naive and memory T cell subsets. Findings and limits, study-wide: The power law exponent of TCR abundance differed between naive and memory cells. Diversity fell and Gini index rose from naive through CM, EM, EMRA.

The TCR originated in a human donor in good health. This chain connects TRBV12-3 or TRBV12-4 to TRBJ2-7; 14 bases align to TRBD2. Input material: effector memory CD4+ T cells from blood. Regarding subset: effector memory, CD45RA- CD27-. CDR3 nucleotide sequence: TGTGCCAGCAGATCTGGGACTAGCGGGAGCAAATACGAGCAGTACTTC. This sequence encodes CASRSGTSGSKYEQYF.